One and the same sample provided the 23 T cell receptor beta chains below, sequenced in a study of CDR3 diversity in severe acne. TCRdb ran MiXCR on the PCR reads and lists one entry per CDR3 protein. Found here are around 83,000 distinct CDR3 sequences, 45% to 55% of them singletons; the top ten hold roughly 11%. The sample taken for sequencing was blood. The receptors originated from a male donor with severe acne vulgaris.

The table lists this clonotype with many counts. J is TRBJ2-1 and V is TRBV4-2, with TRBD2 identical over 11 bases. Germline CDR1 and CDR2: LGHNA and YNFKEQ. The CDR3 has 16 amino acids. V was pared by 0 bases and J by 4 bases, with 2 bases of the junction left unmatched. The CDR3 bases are TGTGCCAGCAGCCAAGATAGCGGGAGGGCGTACAATGAGCAGTTCTTC. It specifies CASSQDSGRAYNEQFF.

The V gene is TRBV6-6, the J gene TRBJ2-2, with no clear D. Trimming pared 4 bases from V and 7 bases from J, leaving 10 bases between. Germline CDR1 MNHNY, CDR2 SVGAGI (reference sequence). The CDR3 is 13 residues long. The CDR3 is CASSSDLRGELFF. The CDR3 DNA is TGTGCCAGCAGTTCGGACCTGCGCGGGGAGCTGTTTTTT.

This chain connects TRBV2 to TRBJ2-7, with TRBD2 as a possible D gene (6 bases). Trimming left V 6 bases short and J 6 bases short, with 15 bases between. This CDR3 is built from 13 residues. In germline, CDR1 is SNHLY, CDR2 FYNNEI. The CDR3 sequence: CASSVGGSGEQYF. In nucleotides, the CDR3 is TGTGCCAGCAGCGTAGGAGGGTCCGGCGAGCAGTACTTC.

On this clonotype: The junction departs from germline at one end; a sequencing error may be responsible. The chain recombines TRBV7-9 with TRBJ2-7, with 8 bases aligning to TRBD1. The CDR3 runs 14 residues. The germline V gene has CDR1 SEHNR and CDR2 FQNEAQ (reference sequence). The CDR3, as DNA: TGTGCCAGCAACCCGACAGGGGCCAGCTACGGGCAGTACTTC. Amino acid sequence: CASNPTGASYGQYF. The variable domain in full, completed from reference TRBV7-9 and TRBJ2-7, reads DTGVSQNPRHKITKRGQNVTFRCDPISEHNRLYWYRQTLGQGPEFLTYFQNEAQLEKSRLLSDRFSAERPKGSFSTLEIQRTEQGDSAMYLCASNPTGASYGQYFGPGTRLTVT.

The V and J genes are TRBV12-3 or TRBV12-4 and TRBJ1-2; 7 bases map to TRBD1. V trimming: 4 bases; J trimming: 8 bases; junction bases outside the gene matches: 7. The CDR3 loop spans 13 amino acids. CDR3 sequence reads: CASSYDRVWGYTF. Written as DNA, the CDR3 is TGTGCCAGCAGTTACGACAGGGTCTGGGGCTACACCTTC.

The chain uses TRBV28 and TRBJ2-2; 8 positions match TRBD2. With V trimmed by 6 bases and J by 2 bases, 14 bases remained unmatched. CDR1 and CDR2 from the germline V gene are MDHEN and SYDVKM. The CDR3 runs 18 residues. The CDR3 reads CASRRVGIAGGNTGELFF. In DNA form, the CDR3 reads TGTGCCAGCAGGCGCGTCGGTATCGCGGGGGGAAACACCGGGGAGCTGTTTTTT.

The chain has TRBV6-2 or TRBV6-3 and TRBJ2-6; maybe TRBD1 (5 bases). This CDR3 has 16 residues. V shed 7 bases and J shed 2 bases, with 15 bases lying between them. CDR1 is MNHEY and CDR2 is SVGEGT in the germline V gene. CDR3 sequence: CASTWAGLTGANVLTF. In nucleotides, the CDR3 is TGTGCCAGCACCTGGGCAGGGTTGACTGGGGCCAACGTCCTGACTTTC.

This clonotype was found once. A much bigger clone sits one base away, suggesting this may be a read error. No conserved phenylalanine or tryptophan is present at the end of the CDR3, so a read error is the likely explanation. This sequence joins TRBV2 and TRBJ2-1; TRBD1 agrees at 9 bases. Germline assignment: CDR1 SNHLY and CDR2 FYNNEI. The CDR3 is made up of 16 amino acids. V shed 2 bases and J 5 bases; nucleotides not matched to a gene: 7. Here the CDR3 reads CASSEPRDRDHNEQFL. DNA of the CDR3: TGTGCCAGCAGTGAACCGCGGGACAGGGACCACAATGAGCAGTTCCTC.

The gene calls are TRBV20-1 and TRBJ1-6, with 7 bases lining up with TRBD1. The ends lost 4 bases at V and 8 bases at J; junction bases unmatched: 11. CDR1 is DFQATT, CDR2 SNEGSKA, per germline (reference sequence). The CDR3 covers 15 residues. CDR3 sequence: CSANPPGQLHSPLHF. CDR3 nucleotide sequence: TGCAGTGCTAACCCACCGGGACAGCTGCATTCACCCCTCCACTTT.

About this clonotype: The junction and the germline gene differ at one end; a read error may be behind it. The CDR3 spells CATSEQSNQPQHF. CDR3 in DNA: TGTGCCACCAGTGAGCAGAGTAATCAGCCCCAGCATTTT. The chain joins TRBV10-3 to TRBJ1-5; no definite D call. The V gene's germline CDR1 is ENHRY and CDR2 SYGVKD. CDR3 length equals 13 residues.

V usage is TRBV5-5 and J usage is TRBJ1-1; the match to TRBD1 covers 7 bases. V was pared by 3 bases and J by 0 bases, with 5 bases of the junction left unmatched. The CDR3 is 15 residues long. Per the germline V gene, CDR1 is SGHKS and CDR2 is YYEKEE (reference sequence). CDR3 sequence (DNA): TGTGCCAGCAGCTGGAGACAGGGAGTGAACACTGAAGCTTTCTTT. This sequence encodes CASSWRQGVNTEAFF.

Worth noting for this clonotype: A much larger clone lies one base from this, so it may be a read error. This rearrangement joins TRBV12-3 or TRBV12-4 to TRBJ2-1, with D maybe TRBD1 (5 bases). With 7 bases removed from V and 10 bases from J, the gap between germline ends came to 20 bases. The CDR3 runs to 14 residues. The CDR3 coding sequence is TGTGCCAGCAATTCAGGGAACACGGGTTGGGAGCAGTTCTTC. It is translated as CASNSGNTGWEQFF.

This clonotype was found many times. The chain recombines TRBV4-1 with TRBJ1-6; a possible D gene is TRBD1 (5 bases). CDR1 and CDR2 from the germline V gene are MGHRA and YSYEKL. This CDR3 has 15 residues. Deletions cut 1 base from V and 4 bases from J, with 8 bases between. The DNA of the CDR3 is TGCGCCAGCAGCCAAGTTGCAGGGTATAATTCACCCCTCCACTTT. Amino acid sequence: CASSQVAGYNSPLHF.

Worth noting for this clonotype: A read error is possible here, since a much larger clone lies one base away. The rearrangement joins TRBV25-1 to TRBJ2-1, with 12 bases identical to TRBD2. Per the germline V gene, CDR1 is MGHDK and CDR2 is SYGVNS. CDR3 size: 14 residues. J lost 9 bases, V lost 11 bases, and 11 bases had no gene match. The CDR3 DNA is TGTGCCGGCCTCTCTAGCGGGGGGGCCCCTGAGCAGTTCTTC. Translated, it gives CAGLSSGGAPEQFF.

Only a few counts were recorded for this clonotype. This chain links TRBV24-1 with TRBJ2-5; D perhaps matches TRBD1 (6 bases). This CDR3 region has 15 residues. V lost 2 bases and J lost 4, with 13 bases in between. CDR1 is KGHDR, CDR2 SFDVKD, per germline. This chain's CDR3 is CATSDSRRGGETQYF. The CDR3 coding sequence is TGTGCCACCAGTGATTCGCGCAGGGGTGGAGAGACCCAGTACTTC.

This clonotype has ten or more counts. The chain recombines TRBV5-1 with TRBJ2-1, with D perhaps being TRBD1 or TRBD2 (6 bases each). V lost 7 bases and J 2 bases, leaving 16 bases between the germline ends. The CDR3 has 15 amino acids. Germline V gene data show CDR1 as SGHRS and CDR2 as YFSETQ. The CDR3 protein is CASSRRGEPYNEQFF. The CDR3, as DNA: TGCGCCAGCTCCAGGAGGGGGGAGCCCTACAATGAGCAGTTCTTC.

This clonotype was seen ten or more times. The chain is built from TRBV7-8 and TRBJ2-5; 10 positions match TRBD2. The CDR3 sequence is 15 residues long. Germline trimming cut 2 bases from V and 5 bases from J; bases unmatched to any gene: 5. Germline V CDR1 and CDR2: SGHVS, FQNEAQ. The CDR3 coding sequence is TGTGCCAGCAGCTTACAGCTAGCGGGAGTGGAGACCCAGTACTTC. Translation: CASSLQLAGVETQYF. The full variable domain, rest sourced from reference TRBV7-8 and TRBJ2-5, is GAGVSQSPRYKVAKRGQDVALRCDPISGHVSLFWYQQALGQGPEFLTYFQNEAQLDKSGLPSDRFFAERPEGSVSTLKIQRTQQEDSAVYLCASSLQLAGVETQYFGPGTRLLVL.

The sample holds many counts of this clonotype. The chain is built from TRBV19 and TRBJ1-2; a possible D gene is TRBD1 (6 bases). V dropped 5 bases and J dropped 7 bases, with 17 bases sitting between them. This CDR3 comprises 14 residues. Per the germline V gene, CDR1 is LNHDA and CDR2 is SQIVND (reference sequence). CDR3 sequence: CASSPRDTSRGYTF. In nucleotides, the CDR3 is TGTGCCAGTAGTCCCCGGGACACATCCCGTGGCTACACCTTC.

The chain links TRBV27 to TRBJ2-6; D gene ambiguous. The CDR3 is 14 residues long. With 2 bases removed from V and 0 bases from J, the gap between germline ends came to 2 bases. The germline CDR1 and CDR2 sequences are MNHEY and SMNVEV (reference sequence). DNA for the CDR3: TGTGCCAGCAGTTTAGGCTCTGGGGCCAACGTCCTGACTTTC. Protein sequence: CASSLGSGANVLTF.

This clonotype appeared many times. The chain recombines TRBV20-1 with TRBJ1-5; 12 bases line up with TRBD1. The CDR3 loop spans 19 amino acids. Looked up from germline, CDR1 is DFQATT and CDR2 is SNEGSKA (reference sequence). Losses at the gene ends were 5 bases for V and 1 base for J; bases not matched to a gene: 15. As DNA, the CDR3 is TGCAGTGCTCAAACCTCCTACCGGGACAGGGGGCGCAGCAATCAGCCCCAGCATTTT. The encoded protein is CSAQTSYRDRGRSNQPQHF.

CDR3: CASIPWSGANVLTF. The CDR3 DNA reads TGTGCCAGTATCCCCTGGTCTGGGGCCAACGTCCTGACTTTC. This chain joins TRBV19 and TRBJ2-6; the D is unclear. The CDR3 is 14 residues long. Germline-derived CDR1 and CDR2 are LNHDA and SQIVND (reference sequence). V lost 7 bases and J lost 1, with 8 bases in between.

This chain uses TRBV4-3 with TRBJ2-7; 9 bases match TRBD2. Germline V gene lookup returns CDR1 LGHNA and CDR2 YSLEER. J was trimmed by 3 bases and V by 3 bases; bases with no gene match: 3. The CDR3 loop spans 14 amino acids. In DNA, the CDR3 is TGCGCCAGCAGCCAGGGGCGGGAGGGCTACGAGCAGTACTTC. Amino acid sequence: CASSQGREGYEQYF.

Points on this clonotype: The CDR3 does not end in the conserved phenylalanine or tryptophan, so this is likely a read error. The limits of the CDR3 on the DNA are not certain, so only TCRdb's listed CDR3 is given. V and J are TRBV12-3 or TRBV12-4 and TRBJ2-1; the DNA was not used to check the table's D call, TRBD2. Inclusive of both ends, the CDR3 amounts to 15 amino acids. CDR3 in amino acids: CASTPSGNSYNEQTL.